The present T cell receptor (beta chain) was sequenced within a study of shared clonotypes between healthy human individuals. Whole-study context: The donor pool was made up of a couple of women and three men aged 18 to 49. General study findings and limits: Compared with memory subsets, naive subsets generally had larger estimated richness.

Concerning this clone: Antigen: not known.

V was shortened by 5 bases and J by 6 bases, with 14 bases between the two germline ends. The CDR3 contains 13 residues. Germline V gene data show CDR1 as MNHNY and CDR2 as SVGAGI (reference sequence). Sequencing was performed with immunoSEQ multiplex PCR; in TCRdb, only in-frame clones are kept and a portion is missing. This table has a few million clones, approximately 95% appearing once. The receptor was derived from a man younger than 30 in good health. Some clones in this sample may be carry-over from other donors' samples. Material: naive CD4+ T cells from PBMCs. Subset denoted: CD45RA+ positively selected. This chain connects TRBV6-6 to TRBJ2-7, with D possibly matching TRBD2 (5 bases). CDR3 sequence: CASSTTRAGEQYF. The CDR3 nucleotides are TGTGCCAGCAGTACTACAAGGGCGGGCGAGCAGTACTTC.